This entry lists 12 T cell receptor beta chains sequenced from one sample in a study of OX40 agonist ivuxolimab in advanced cancers. Assay used: immunoSEQ multiplex PCR; TCRdb lists only in-frame clones, some missing. The sample includes 60,000 to 85,000 clones, about 92% of them seen just once. Sequencing used CD4+ or CD8+ T cells sorted from blood, obtained in a trial of the OX40 agonist ivuxolimab. These receptors originate from an adult with an advanced solid tumor such as melanoma, head and neck, liver or kidney cancer.

The V and J genes are TRBV14 and TRBJ2-7, with 9 bases matching TRBD1. There are 20 residues in the CDR3. J gave up 2 bases and V 4 bases, and 21 bases lay outside the gene matches. Germline V gene lookup returns CDR1 SGHDN and CDR2 FVKESK. CDR3 coding DNA: TGTGCCAGCAGCCTTCAACTTCCGGGACAGGGATTCGGCGTGACCTACGAGCAGTACTTC. Translation: CASSLQLPGQGFGVTYEQYF. The whole variable domain, filled in from reference TRBV14 and TRBJ2-7, reads EAGVTQFPSHSVIEKGQTVTLRCDPISGHDNLYWYRRVMGKEIKFLLHFVKESKQDESGMPNNRFLAERTGGTYSTLKVQPAELEDSGVYFCASSLQLPGQGFGVTYEQYFGPGTRLTVT.

The chain uses TRBV5-4 and TRBJ2-7; 9 bases fit TRBD1. V dropped 3 bases and J dropped 3; count of bases not matched to a gene: 19. Germline V CDR1 and CDR2: SGHNT, YYREEE (reference sequence). The CDR3 runs to 19 residues. The CDR3 nucleotides read TGTGCCAGCAGCTCCCTACAGGGGGCCCCGGGGGGTCGACTCTACGAGCAGTACTTC. This codes for CASSSLQGAPGGRLYEQYF.

This clone came up a few times. The chain employs TRBV30 and TRBJ1-5, with no clear D. V dropped 0 bases and J dropped 0 bases, with 9 bases sitting between them. The CDR3 length is 15 residues. Germline assignment: CDR1 GTSNPN and CDR2 SVGIG (reference sequence). The DNA for the CDR3 is TGTGCCTGGAGTGTAAAGGACGGTAGCAATCAGCCCCAGCATTTT. Encoded protein: CAWSVKDGSNQPQHF.

This chain connects TRBV14 to TRBJ1-1; no clear D. The CDR3 is 12 residues long. The V end was cut by 5 bases, the J end by 1 base, with 5 bases between. CDR1 and CDR2 (germline): SGHDN, FVKESK. The DNA of the CDR3 is TGTGCCAGCAGCTACAGGAACACTGAAGCTTTCTTT. Amino acids: CASSYRNTEAFF.

J is TRBJ1-1 and V is TRBV18; D gene ambiguous. The germline CDR1 and CDR2 sequences are KGHSH and LQKENI. The CDR3 extends over 13 amino acids. V lost 3 bases, J lost 2 bases, and 7 bases lay in between. The CDR3: CASSPGDNTEAFF. CDR3 DNA: TGTGCCAGCTCACCCGGGGATAACACTGAAGCTTTCTTT.

This clone occurred once. The chain has TRBV7-3 and TRBJ2-2, with a weak D call TRBD1 (6 bases). V gave up 0 bases and J gave up 3 bases, with 14 bases separating them. Per the germline V gene, CDR1 is SGHTA and CDR2 is FQGTGA. The CDR3 runs to 17 residues. The chain's CDR3 is CASSLTYRVEDTGELFF. CDR3 coding DNA: TGTGCCAGCAGCTTAACCTACAGGGTCGAGGACACCGGGGAGCTGTTTTTT.

This clone showed up just once. The J gene is TRBJ2-5, the V gene TRBV28; tentatively, D is TRBD2 (6 bases). The CDR3 has 13 residues. Between the trimmed V and J ends, which lost 7 bases and 6 bases, there was a span of 15 bases. Germline lookup yields CDR1 MDHEN and CDR2 SYDVKM. The CDR3 protein is CASTWGGTKTQYF. The CDR3, as DNA: TGTGCCAGCACCTGGGGCGGGACCAAGACCCAGTACTTC. The full variable domain, with the rest looked up from reference TRBV28 and TRBJ2-5, is DVKVTQSSRYLVKRTGEKVFLECVQDMDHENMFWYRQDPGLGLRLIYFSYDVKMKEKGDIPEGYSVSREKKERFSLILESASTNQTSMYLCASTWGGTKTQYFGPGTRLLVL.

V and J are TRBV18 and TRBJ2-1; D is perhaps TRBD2 (5 bases). V dropped 0 bases and J dropped 4 bases, with 16 bases sitting between them. Germline-derived CDR1 and CDR2 are KGHSH and LQKENI. This CDR3 contains 17 residues. CDR3 nucleotide sequence: TGTGCCAGCTCACCACCGTTTGCTAGCCAGCCTTACAATGAGCAGTTCTTC. Translated, it gives CASSPPFASQPYNEQFF.

The chain links TRBV2 to TRBJ1-4, with 8 bases aligning to TRBD1. Trimming removed 7 bases from V and 7 bases from J; junction bases left unmatched: 14. Germline lookup yields CDR1 SNHLY and CDR2 FYNNEI. This CDR3 has 16 residues. The chain's CDR3 is CASNRGPTGGPEKLFF. The CDR3 coding sequence is TGTGCCAGCAACAGAGGTCCCACAGGGGGGCCTGAAAAACTGTTTTTT.

The gene calls are TRBV9 and TRBJ2-3, with D unresolved. The CDR3 is 14 residues long. Germline CDR1 is SGDLS and CDR2 is YYNGEE. V dropped 0 bases and J dropped 4 bases, with 9 bases sitting between them. The CDR3 spells CASSVGPPPDTQYF. CDR3 DNA sequence: TGTGCCAGCAGCGTAGGCCCGCCCCCAGATACGCAGTATTTT.

This chain links TRBV4-3 with TRBJ2-3; D perhaps matches TRBD2 (6 bases). The germline V gene encodes CDR1 LGHNA and CDR2 YSLEER. The V end lost 0 bases, the J end lost 5 bases, and 12 bases lay between the germline ends. This CDR3 is 15 amino acids long. CDR3 sequence reads: CASSQEGGTGDTQYF. CDR3 nucleotides: TGCGCCAGCAGCCAAGAGGGCGGGACTGGAGATACGCAGTATTTT.

The chain uses TRBV30 and TRBJ1-5; maybe TRBD1 (5 bases). The CDR3 extends over 14 amino acids. In germline, CDR1 is GTSNPN, CDR2 SVGIG (reference sequence). V shed 2 bases and J shed 4 bases, with 12 bases lying between them. The chain's CDR3 is CAWSQIGQNQPQHF. The CDR3 coding sequence is TGTGCCTGGAGTCAGATTGGACAAAATCAGCCCCAGCATTTT. The whole variable domain, filled in from reference TRBV30 and TRBJ1-5, reads SQTIHQWPATLVQPVGSPLSLECTVEGTSNPNLYWYRQAAGRGLQLLFYSVGIGQISSEVPQNLSASRPQDRQFILSSKKLLLSDSGFYLCAWSQIGQNQPQHFGDGTRLSIL.